The 10 T cell receptor beta chains given below trace back to one sample, sequenced in a study of blood T cell repertoires in COVID-19. Libraries were prepared by immunoSEQ multiplex PCR; TCRdb keeps only in-frame clonotypes and omits some of them. Among about 210,000 clones listed, 83% were seen once. Specimen: peripheral blood. The receptors shown here come from a woman aged 45-65 years with acute or convalescent COVID-19.

This rearrangement joins TRBV5-1 to TRBJ2-3, with 7 bases matching TRBD1. V shed 5 bases and J 6 bases; nucleotides not matched to a gene: 9. Germline V gene sequence: CDR1 SGHRS, CDR2 YFSETQ. CDR3 length: 14 residues. The CDR3 loop reads CASRIIGGQDTQYF. The CDR3 DNA sequence: TGCGCCAGCAGGATTATAGGGGGCCAGGATACGCAGTATTTT. Complete variable domain (other parts from reference TRBV5-1 and TRBJ2-3): KAGVTQTPRYLIKTRGQQVTLSCSPISGHRSVSWYQQTPGQGLQFLFEYFSETQRNKGNFPGRFSGRQFSNSRSEMNVSTLELGDSALYLCASRIIGGQDTQYFGPGTRLTVL.

This rearrangement joins TRBV5-1 to TRBJ2-2; 14 bases fit TRBD2. After removal of 4 bases from V and 5 bases from J, the junction contained 7 bases not matched to a gene. CDR1 and CDR2 from the germline V gene are SGHRS and YFSETQ. This CDR3 spans 17 amino acids. The chain's CDR3 is CASSLGLAGGRTGELFF. CDR3 sequence (DNA): TGCGCCAGCAGCCTAGGACTAGCGGGAGGTCGGACCGGGGAGCTGTTTTTT.

V gene TRBV19 combines with J gene TRBJ1-4; TRBD1 matches at 9 bases. The CDR3 has 18 amino acids. Trimming at V came to 5 bases and at J to 7 bases, leaving 17 bases not matched to a gene. Germline V gives CDR1 LNHDA, CDR2 SQIVND (reference sequence). CDR3 DNA sequence: TGTGCCAGTAGTCTATCGTCCGGGACAGGGTTGAAGAGTGAAAAACTGTTTTTT. Protein product: CASSLSSGTGLKSEKLFF.

The V call is TRBV11-2, the J call TRBJ2-7; D unresolved. Germline V gene lookup returns CDR1 SGHAT and CDR2 FQNNGV. This CDR3 has 14 residues. Trimming shortened V by 1 base and J by 2 bases, and 9 bases separated the two germline ends. The CDR3 nucleotides are TGTGCCAGCAGCTTAGTCCGGAGCACCTACGAGCAGTACTTC. As protein: CASSLVRSTYEQYF.

This chain connects TRBV20-1 to TRBJ2-1, with a possible D match to TRBD2 (6 bases). Germline V gene lookup returns CDR1 DFQATT and CDR2 SNEGSKA (reference sequence). V was cut by 7 bases and J by 5 bases, with 9 bases left in between. CDR3 length: 11 residues. The CDR3 DNA is TGCAGTGACGGGAGTGACAATGAGCAGTTCTTC. This translates into CSDGSDNEQFF.

This clone was seen a few times. The chain joins TRBV4-2 to TRBJ1-5; 9 bases line up with TRBD1. Trimming took 3 bases from V and 3 from J; bases not matched to a gene: 3. The CDR3 is made up of 15 amino acids. From germline, CDR1 is LGHNA and CDR2 YNFKEQ. The CDR3 DNA is TGTGCCAGCAGCCAGGACAGGGGATCCAATCAGCCCCAGCATTTT. Translating gives CASSQDRGSNQPQHF.

This clone was found once. The chain joins TRBV20-1 to TRBJ2-7; a weak D match, TRBD2 (7 bases). CDR3 length: 12 amino acids. Germline-derived CDR1 and CDR2 are DFQATT and SNEGSKA (reference sequence). V shed 3 bases and J shed 6 bases, with 12 bases lying between them. CDR3 loop: CSASEGEGEQYF. The CDR3 DNA sequence: TGCAGTGCTAGTGAGGGGGAGGGCGAGCAGTACTTC.

The J gene is TRBJ2-7, the V gene TRBV5-6; 8 nucleotides match TRBD1. Germline trimming cut 3 bases from V and 3 bases from J; bases unmatched to any gene: 5. Germline CDR1 reads SGHDT; CDR2 reads YYEEEE. This CDR3 spans 14 amino acids. As DNA, the CDR3 is TGTGCCAGCAGCTATACGGACAGGGACTACGAGCAGTACTTC. This codes for CASSYTDRDYEQYF.

The chain is built from TRBV6-5 and TRBJ1-4, with TRBD1 identical over 8 bases. The CDR3 runs 15 residues. With 5 bases clipped from V and 3 bases from J, the junction kept 5 bases outside the gene matches. Germline assignment: CDR1 MNHEY and CDR2 SVGAGI. CDR3 region: CASSHGDRSNEKLFF. CDR3 DNA sequence: TGTGCCAGCAGTCACGGGGACAGGTCTAATGAAAAACTGTTTTTT.

The CDR3 nucleotides are TGTGCCAGCAGTCCTGGACAGGGGGGGACTGAAGCTTTCTTT. This gives the protein CASSPGQGGTEAFF. The V and J genes are TRBV2 and TRBJ1-1; 10 bases map to TRBD1. V was pared by 5 bases and J by 5 bases, with 5 bases of the junction left unmatched. Germline CDR1 and CDR2: SNHLY and FYNNEI. This CDR3 has 14 amino acids.